This T cell receptor beta chain was found in a study of shared clonotypes between healthy human individuals. Looking at the study overall: Sampling drew on donors who were two women and three men aged 18 to 49.

This CDR3 has 14 residues. Germline V gene data show CDR1 as SGHVS and CDR2 as FQNEAQ. Trimming removed 5 bases at V and 0 bases at J, with 11 bases between. Using about 220 ng DNA, 25,000 to 35,000 T cell genomes, the sorted-subset replicate PCRs were run. Clones were sequenced by immunoSEQ multiplex PCR, and TCRdb holds only the in-frame ones, with some missing. Of 2 million to 2.5 million clones listed, approximately 93% are singletons. In regard to this clone: Its antigen is not identified.

Study-wide findings and caveats: Sample collection involved blood only; tissue repertoires are likely different.

The material sequenced was naive CD4+ T cells from PBMCs. Regarding subset: CD45RA+ positively selected. The chain is built from TRBV7-8 and TRBJ2-7; a weak D match, TRBD1 (6 bases). This receptor was obtained from a man aged 18 to 29 in good health. Some clones in this sample may be carry-over from other donors' samples. CDR3 protein: CASSGRDISYEQYF. The CDR3 DNA follows: TGTGCCAGCAGCGGCCGGGACATCTCCTACGAGCAGTACTTC.